This T cell receptor (beta chain) was captured by sequencing in a study of blood T cell repertoires in COVID-19. About the research overall: Samples came from the United States, Italy and Spain, spanning acute and convalescent COVID-19. From T cells, B-cell-depleted T cells, or PBMCs came the material, which was cDNA or gDNA.

In the authors' workflow: Quantification of nucleated cells was approximated via reference gene primer amplification. Sequenced by immunoSEQ multiplex PCR; TCRdb stores in-frame clones only, minus some. That table is the source of V, J and clone size, and D and trimming were worked out from the DNA. This table holds tens of thousands of clones, around 80% found once. Germline V CDR1 and CDR2: LNHDA, SQIVND (reference sequence). This CDR3 has 16 residues. Trimming cost V 3 bases and J 0 bases, with 14 bases left between them. The receptor comes from a middle-aged man with active COVID-19. This rearrangement joins TRBV19 to TRBJ2-5, with TRBD2 as a possible D gene (7 bases). Sequencing was performed on peripheral blood. This CDR3 reads CASSMGGAGHQETQYF. CDR3 nucleotides: TGTGCCAGTAGTATGGGGGGGGCCGGCCACCAAGAGACCCAGTACTTC.